Given below is one T cell receptor (beta chain) in context. Its antigen is undetermined. The assay was immunoSEQ multiplex PCR, and TCRdb's table has in-frame clones only and misses some. The table lists 20,000 to 30,000 clones, roughly three quarters of them singletons. There was relapse after autologous stem cell transplantation in every patient, and there was variation in brentuximab vedotin exposure. The data were obtained in a study of PD-1 blockade in classical Hodgkin lymphoma. The CDR3 has 15 amino acids. Trimming took 2 bases from V and 2 from J, leaving 12 bases between them. Germline CDR1 is MNHEY and CDR2 is SVGAGI. Study findings and constraints: Those achieving complete response showed baseline diversity like newly diagnosed patients. When set against healthy donors, newly diagnosed patients were reported to show lower baseline TCR diversity.

The clonotype was recovered from a human donor with classical Hodgkin lymphoma. The V and J genes are TRBV6-5 and TRBJ2-5; D is uncertain. Sequencing used peripheral blood mononuclear cells (PBMCs), obtained at baseline. CDR3 in amino acids: CASSYPPDLQETQYF. The CDR3 DNA is TGTGCCAGCAGTTACCCCCCCGACTTACAAGAGACCCAGTACTTC.